Listed below are T cell receptor beta chains from one sample, sequenced in a study of naive and memory T cell subsets. TCRdb independently ran MiXCR on the UMI-ligation and nested PCR reads; one entry per CDR3 protein. Of about 140,000 distinct CDR3 sequences in the sample, approximately 21% were seen once. Sequences were obtained from naive CD8+ T cells from blood. Every receptor here comes from a human donor in good health. CDR3s include the opening cysteine and the closing phenylalanine or tryptophan. The D gene is left open where the match is weak. Not all rows give a size; the values are once, few, many and, for expanded clones, a class.

>TRBJ2-1|few|NA|TRBV29-1
TGCAGCGTTCCGCCCAGGGCTGAGCAGTTCTTC
CSVPPRAEQFF
>TRBJ1-4|few|NA|TRBV27
TGTGCCAGCAGCCAAATCGGGGGGTCGGGTGAAAAACTGTTTTTT
CASSQIGGSGEKLFF
>TRBJ2-1|NA|TRBD2|TRBV6-2/TRBV6-3
TGTGCCAGCAGTTACTCTCTAGCGGCTTACAATGAGCAGTTCTTC
CASSYSLAAYNEQFF
>TRBJ1-1|NA|NA|TRBV7-8
TGTGCCAGCAGCCCAACGGGACCATTGAACACTGAAGCTTTCTTT
CASSPTGPLNTEAFF
>TRBJ2-7|NA|NA|TRBV4-3
TGCGCCAGCAGCCAAGCCAGGGGCTCCTACGAGCAGTACTTC
CASSQARGSYEQYF
>TRBJ2-1|few|NA|TRBV25-1
TGTGCCAGCAGTGAATATCTGAGGGCCGAGAGCTACAATGAGCAGTTCTTC
CASSEYLRAESYNEQFF
>TRBJ2-1|NA|NA|TRBV6-1
TGTGCCAGCAGTGAAGGATTTACAGGGATCGGCAATGAGCAGTTCTTC
CASSEGFTGIGNEQFF
>TRBJ2-7|few|NA|TRBV3-1
TGTGCCAGCAGCCCTTGGGAGAGCTCCTACGAGCAGTACTTC
CASSPWESSYEQYF
>TRBJ2-1|many|NA|TRBV21-1
TGTGCCAGCACCTGGGACTTGAGCTACAATGAGCAGTTCTTC
CASTWDLSYNEQFF
>TRBJ2-3|few|NA|TRBV11-1
TGTGCCAGCAGCTTAGCGCTAGCGCGGGATACGCAGTATTTT
CASSLALARDTQYF
>TRBJ2-1|NA|NA|TRBV20-1
TGCAGTGCTAGAGCACGTCAAGGGACGGAGATCAATGAGCAGTTCTTC
CSARARQGTEINEQFF
>TRBJ2-5|NA|TRBD2|TRBV2
TGTGCCAGCAGTGAACCATCCTCGAGTAGCGGGATGGGGGAGACCCAGTACTTC
CASSEPSSSSGMGETQYF
>TRBJ1-6|NA|NA|TRBV27
TGTGCCAGCAGTCGAGGGAACCATTCACCCCTCCACTTT
CASSRGNHSPLHF
>TRBJ2-7|NA|NA|TRBV30
TGTGCCTGGGGTGATTGGGGACCAGAGACCTACGAGCAGTACTTC
CAWGDWGPETYEQYF
>TRBJ1-1|few|NA|TRBV28
TGTGCCAGCAGTTCACTACGGGGGCCAAGCACTGAAGCTTTCTTT
CASSSLRGPSTEAFF
>TRBJ1-2|NA|TRBD1|TRBV27
TGTGCCAGCAGCCTCACCCAGACAGGGCCCCTCCGGGGCTACACCTTC
CASSLTQTGPLRGYTF
>TRBJ2-7|NA|NA|TRBV7-9
TGTGCCAGCAGCTTAGCCTCGGCCGAGCAGTACTTC
CASSLASAEQYF
>TRBJ2-2|NA|NA|TRBV30
TGTGCCTGGAGTAGCCACAACACCGGGGAGCTGTTTTTT
CAWSSHNTGELFF
>TRBJ1-1|NA|TRBD1|TRBV25-1
TGTGCCAGCAGTGAATGGGACAGAGTTGACACTGAAGCTTTCTTT
CASSEWDRVDTEAFF
>TRBJ2-7|NA|TRBD1|TRBV12-3/TRBV12-4
TGTGCCAGCAGTTTTCTCCGGGACAGGGGTTACGAGCAGTACTTC
CASSFLRDRGYEQYF
>TRBJ2-2|NA|NA|TRBV15
TGTGCCACCAGCAGACCACTAGCAGGGGAAGGGGAGCTGTTTTTT
CATSRPLAGEGELFF
>TRBJ1-2|few|NA|TRBV2
TGTGCCAGCAGTGAAAAGTACTATGGCTACACCTTC
CASSEKYYGYTF
>TRBJ2-3|NA|TRBD2|TRBV2
TGTGCCAGCAGTGAGACTAGCGGGAGGACAGATACGCAGTATTTT
CASSETSGRTDTQYF
>TRBJ2-7|NA|NA|TRBV28
TGTGCCAGCAGTTTCTCTGGCCCGGGGGCAGACTACGAGCAGTACTTC
CASSFSGPGADYEQYF
>TRBJ2-1|few|NA|TRBV7-9
TGTGCCAGCAGCCCCCAACCAGACAATGAGCAGTTCTTC
CASSPQPDNEQFF
>TRBJ2-1|few|NA|TRBV29-1
TGCAGCGTTGAAGGCGGTAATTACAATGAGCAGTTCTTC
CSVEGGNYNEQFF
>TRBJ1-5|many|NA|TRBV7-6
TGTGCCAGCAGCGTCGGGAGGGGCAATCAGCCCCAGCATTTT
CASSVGRGNQPQHF
>TRBJ1-1|few|NA|TRBV6-1
TGTGCCAGCAGTGAGGCGCACCTGGAGGGAATCACTGAAGCTTTCTTT
CASSEAHLEGITEAFF
>TRBJ2-5|NA|NA|TRBV15
TGTGCCACCAGCAGAGATCCGGACAGACGGCGGGAGACCCAGTACTTC
CATSRDPDRRRETQYF
>TRBJ2-5|few|TRBD1|TRBV2
TGTGCCAGCAGTGAACGACAGGGGGCCACCCAAGAGACCCAGTACTTC
CASSERQGATQETQYF
>TRBJ2-1|NA|NA|TRBV5-6
TGTGCCAGCAGCTTGGGTGTTGAGCAGTTCTTC
CASSLGVEQFF
>TRBJ1-5|NA|NA|TRBV6-5
TGTGCCAGCAGTGGTGATAGCAATCAGCCCCAGCATTTT
CASSGDSNQPQHF
>TRBJ1-5|few|NA|TRBV28
TGTGCCAGCAGTCCCGACGAGGGCTATAGCAATCAGCCCCAGCATTTT
CASSPDEGYSNQPQHF
>TRBJ2-2|few|TRBD2|TRBV9
TGTGCCAGCAGCCGGGGGGGTGGTACCGGGGAGCTGTTTTTT
CASSRGGGTGELFF
>TRBJ1-1|few|NA|TRBV28
TGTGCCAGCAGATCTACAGGGCTTTCGAACACTGAAGCTTTCTTT
CASRSTGLSNTEAFF
>TRBJ2-3|few|NA|TRBV7-3
TGTGCCAGCAGCTTTCGGTTGGAGGGAGATACGCAGTATTTT
CASSFRLEGDTQYF
>TRBJ1-4|few|NA|TRBV28
TGTGCCAGCAGTTTTTTTGGCAGCAATGGGGAAAAACTGTTTTTT
CASSFFGSNGEKLFF
>TRBJ2-5|NA|NA|TRBV12-3/TRBV12-4
TGTGCCAGCAGGGCGACAGGAGAACAAGAGACCCAGTACTTC
CASRATGEQETQYF
>TRBJ2-1|few|TRBD2|TRBV6-5
TGTGCCAGCAGTCCTACCGGACTAGCGGGAGTGTGGGAGCAGTTCTTC
CASSPTGLAGVWEQFF
>TRBJ1-5|few|NA|TRBV6-6
TGTGCCACTCACGCCGGGGAACAGCCCCAGCATTTT
CATHAGEQPQHF
>TRBJ1-1|few|NA|TRBV2
TGTGCCAGCAGGGGGTTAACTGAAGCTTTCTTT
CASRGLTEAFF